This T cell receptor (beta chain) was profiled in a study of blood T cell repertoires in COVID-19. Whole-study context: The United States, Italy and Spain supplied acute and convalescent COVID-19 samples. Sources were T cells, B-cell-depleted T cells, or PBMCs; the material itself was cDNA or gDNA.

In Cohort 3, a recovered donor had either two negative PCRs, clearance, or symptom resolution. This table comes from immunoSEQ multiplex PCR, and its TCRdb copy is limited to in-frame clones, with some not included. Among roughly 300,000 clones listed, more than 75% were seen once. The germline V and J ends were trimmed by 6 bases and 1 base, with 12 bases remaining between them. The CDR3 runs 13 residues. CDR1 and CDR2 from the germline V gene are SQVTM and ANQGSEA. This TCR derives from a man younger than 45 who had recovered from COVID-19. The chain joins TRBV29-1 to TRBJ1-2; possible D gene TRBD1, 5 bases. The sequenced sample was PBMCs or T cells enriched from blood (not recorded which). The CDR3 sequence is CSVEQAYNYGYTF. The CDR3 bases are TGCAGCGTGGAACAGGCCTATAACTATGGCTACACCTTC.